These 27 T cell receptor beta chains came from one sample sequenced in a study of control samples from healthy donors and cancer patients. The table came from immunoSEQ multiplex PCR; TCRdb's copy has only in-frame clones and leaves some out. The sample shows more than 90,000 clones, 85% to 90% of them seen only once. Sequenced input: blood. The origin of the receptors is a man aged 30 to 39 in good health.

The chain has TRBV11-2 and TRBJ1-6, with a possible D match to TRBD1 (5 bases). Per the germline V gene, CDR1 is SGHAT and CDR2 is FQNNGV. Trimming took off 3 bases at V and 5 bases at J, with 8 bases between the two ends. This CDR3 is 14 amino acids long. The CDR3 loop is CASSFTGDNSPLHF. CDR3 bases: TGTGCCAGCAGCTTTACAGGAGATAATTCACCCCTCCACTTT.

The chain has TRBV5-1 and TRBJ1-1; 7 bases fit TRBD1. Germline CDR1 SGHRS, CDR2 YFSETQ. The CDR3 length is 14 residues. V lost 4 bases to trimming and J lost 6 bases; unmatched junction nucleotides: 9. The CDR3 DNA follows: TGCGCCAGCAGCGCTAAACAGGGGCGGGCTGAAGCTTTCTTT. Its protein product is CASSAKQGRAEAFF.

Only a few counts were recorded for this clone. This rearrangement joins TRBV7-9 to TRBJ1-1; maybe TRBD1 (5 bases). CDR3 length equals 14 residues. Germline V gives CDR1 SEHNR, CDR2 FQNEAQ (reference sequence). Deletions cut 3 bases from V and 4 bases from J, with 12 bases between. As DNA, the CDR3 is TGTGCCAGCAGCTTTCGTAAGGGGAGCACTGAAGCTTTCTTT. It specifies CASSFRKGSTEAFF.

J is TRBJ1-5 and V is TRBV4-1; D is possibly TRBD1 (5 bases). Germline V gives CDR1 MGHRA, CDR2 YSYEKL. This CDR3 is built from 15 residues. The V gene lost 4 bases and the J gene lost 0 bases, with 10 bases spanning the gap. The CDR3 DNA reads TGCGCCAGCAGCCTTACAGGAGATAGCAATCAGCCCCAGCATTTT. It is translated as CASSLTGDSNQPQHF.

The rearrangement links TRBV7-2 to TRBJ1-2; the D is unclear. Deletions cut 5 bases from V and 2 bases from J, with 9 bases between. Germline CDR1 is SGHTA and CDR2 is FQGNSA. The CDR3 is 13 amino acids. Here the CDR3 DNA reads TGTGCCAGCAGCCCGGACCAAAACTATGGCTACACCTTC. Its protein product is CASSPDQNYGYTF. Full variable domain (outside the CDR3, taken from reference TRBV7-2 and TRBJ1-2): GAGVSQSPSNKVTEKGKDVELRCDPISGHTALYWYRQSLGQGLEFLIYFQGNSAPDKSGLPSDRFSAERTGGSVSTLTIQRTQQEDSAVYLCASSPDQNYGYTFGSGTRLTVV.

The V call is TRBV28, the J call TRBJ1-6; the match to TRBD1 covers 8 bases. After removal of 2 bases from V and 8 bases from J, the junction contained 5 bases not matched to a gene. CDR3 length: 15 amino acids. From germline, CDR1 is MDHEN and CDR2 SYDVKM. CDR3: CASSLGDRNYSPLHF. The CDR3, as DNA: TGTGCCAGCAGTTTAGGGGACAGGAATTATTCACCCCTCCACTTT.

The CDR3 reads CASSIGTGAAFF. CDR3 nucleotide sequence: TGTGCCAGTAGTATTGGTACAGGAGCAGCTTTCTTT. The chain joins TRBV19 to TRBJ1-1, with D maybe TRBD1 (5 bases). V shed 3 bases and J shed 10 bases, with 12 bases lying between them. There are 12 residues in the CDR3. The V gene's germline CDR1 is LNHDA and CDR2 SQIVND (reference sequence).

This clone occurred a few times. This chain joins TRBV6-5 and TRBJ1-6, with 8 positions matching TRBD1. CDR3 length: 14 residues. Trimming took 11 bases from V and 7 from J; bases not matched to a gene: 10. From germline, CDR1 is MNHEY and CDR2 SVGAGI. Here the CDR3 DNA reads TGTGCCGCAGCCCCTGGGACAGGCAATTCACCCCTCCACTTT. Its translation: CAAAPGTGNSPLHF.

The CDR3 loop is CASSGRTGVGTDTQYF. In nucleotides, the CDR3 is TGTGCCAGCAGCGGAAGGACAGGGGTGGGCACAGATACGCAGTATTTT. The J gene is TRBJ2-3, the V gene TRBV5-5; the match to TRBD1 covers 9 bases. The CDR3 contains 16 residues. Trimming removed 4 bases from V and 1 base from J; junction bases left unmatched: 7. The germline gives CDR1 SGHKS, CDR2 YYEKEE (reference sequence).

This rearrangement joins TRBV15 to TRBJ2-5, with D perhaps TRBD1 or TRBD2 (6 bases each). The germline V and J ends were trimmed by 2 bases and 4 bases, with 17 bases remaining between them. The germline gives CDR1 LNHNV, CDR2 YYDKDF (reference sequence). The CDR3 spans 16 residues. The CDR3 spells CATSRQNRVGGETQYF. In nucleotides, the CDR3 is TGTGCCACCAGCAGACAAAACAGGGTGGGAGGAGAGACCCAGTACTTC.

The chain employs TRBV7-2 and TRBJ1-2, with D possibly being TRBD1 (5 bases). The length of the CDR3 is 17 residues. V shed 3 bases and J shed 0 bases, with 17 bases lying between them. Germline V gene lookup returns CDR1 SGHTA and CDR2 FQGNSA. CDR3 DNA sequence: TGTGCCAGCAGCTTGGGGGGGTGGCAGGGAGCTAACTATGGCTACACCTTC. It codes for CASSLGGWQGANYGYTF.

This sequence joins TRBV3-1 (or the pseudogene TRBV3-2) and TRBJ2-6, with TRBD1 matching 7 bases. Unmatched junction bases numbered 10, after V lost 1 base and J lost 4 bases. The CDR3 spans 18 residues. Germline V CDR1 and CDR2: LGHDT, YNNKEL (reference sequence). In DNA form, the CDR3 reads TGTGCCAGCAGCCAAGGCGGACAGGAGATGTGGGGGGCCAACGTCCTGACTTTC. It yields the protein CASSQGGQEMWGANVLTF.

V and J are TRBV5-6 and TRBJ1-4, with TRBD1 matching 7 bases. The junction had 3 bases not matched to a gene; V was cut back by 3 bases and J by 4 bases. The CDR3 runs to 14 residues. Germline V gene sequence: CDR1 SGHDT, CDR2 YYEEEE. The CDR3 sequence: CASSSGQINEKLFF. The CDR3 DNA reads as TGTGCCAGCAGCTCGGGACAGATTAATGAAAAACTGTTTTTT.

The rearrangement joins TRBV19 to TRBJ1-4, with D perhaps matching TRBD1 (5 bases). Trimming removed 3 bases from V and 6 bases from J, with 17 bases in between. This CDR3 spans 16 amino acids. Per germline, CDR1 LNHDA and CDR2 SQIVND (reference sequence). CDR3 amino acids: CASSMVDGTDDEKLFF. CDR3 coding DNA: TGTGCCAGTAGTATGGTAGACGGGACGGATGATGAAAAACTGTTTTTT.

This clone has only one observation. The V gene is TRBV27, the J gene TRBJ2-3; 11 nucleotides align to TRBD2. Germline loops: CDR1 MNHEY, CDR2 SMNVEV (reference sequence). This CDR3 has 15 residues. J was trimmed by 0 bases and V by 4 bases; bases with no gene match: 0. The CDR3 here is CASSWTSGSTDTQYF. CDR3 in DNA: TGTGCCAGCAGTTGGACTAGCGGGAGCACAGATACGCAGTATTTT.

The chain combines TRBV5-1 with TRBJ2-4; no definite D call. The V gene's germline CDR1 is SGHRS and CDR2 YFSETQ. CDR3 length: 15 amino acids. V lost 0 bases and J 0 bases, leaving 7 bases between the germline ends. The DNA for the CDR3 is TGCGCCAGCAGCTTGGGTAGTCTAGCCAAAAACATTCAGTACTTC. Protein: CASSLGSLAKNIQYF.

CDR3 amino acids: CASSPVLAGGPGANVLTF. For the CDR3, the DNA is TGTGCCAGCTCACCAGTATTAGCGGGAGGGCCTGGGGCCAACGTCCTGACTTTC. The J gene is TRBJ2-6, the V gene TRBV18, with 11 bases fitting TRBD2. From germline, CDR1 is KGHSH and CDR2 LQKENI. The CDR3 spans 18 residues. The ends lost 2 bases at V and 2 bases at J; junction bases unmatched: 5.

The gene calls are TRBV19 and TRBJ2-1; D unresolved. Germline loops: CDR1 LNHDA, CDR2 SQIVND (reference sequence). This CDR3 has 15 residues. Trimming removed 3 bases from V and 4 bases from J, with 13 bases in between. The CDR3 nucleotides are TGTGCCAGTAGTATTTACCTTGGGTCATACAATGAGCAGTTCTTC. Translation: CASSIYLGSYNEQFF.

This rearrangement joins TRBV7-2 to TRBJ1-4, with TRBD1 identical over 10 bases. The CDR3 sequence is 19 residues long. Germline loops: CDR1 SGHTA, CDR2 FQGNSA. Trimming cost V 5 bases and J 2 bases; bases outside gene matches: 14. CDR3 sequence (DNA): TGTGCCAGCAGCCTATACCCGACAGGGGGCCTGGCTACTAATGAAAAACTGTTTTTT. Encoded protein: CASSLYPTGGLATNEKLFF.

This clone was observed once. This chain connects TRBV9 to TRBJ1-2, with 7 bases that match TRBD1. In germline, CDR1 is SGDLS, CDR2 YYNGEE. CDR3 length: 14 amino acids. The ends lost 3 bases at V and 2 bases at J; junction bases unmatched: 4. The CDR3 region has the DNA TGTGCCAGCAGCGGAGGGGGCGCAAACTATGGCTACACCTTC. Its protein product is CASSGGGANYGYTF.

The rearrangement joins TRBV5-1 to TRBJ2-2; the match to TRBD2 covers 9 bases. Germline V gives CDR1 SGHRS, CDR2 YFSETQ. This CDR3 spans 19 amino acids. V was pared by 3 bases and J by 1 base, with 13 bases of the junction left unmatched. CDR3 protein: CASSSGGASGILNTGELFF. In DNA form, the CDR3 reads TGCGCCAGCAGCTCCGGGGGGGCTAGCGGGATTTTGAACACCGGGGAGCTGTTTTTT.

The CDR3 DNA follows: TGTGCCAGCAGCTTCCCAGGGGAAGCGGAGACCCAGTACTTC. Its protein product is CASSFPGEAETQYF. The rearrangement links TRBV7-9 to TRBJ2-5; the D gene is possibly TRBD1 (6 bases). CDR1 is SEHNR, CDR2 FQNEAQ, per germline (reference sequence). V was shortened by 3 bases and J by 5 bases, with 13 bases between the two germline ends. This CDR3 is 14 amino acids long.

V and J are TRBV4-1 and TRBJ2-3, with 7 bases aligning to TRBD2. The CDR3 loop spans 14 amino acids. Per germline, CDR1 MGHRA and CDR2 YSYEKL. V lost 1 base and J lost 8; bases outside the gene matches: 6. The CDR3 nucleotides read TGCGCCAGCAGCCAAGGGGCGGGGGTGGTTACGCAGTATTTT. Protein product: CASSQGAGVVTQYF.

In DNA, the CDR3 is TGTGCCACTGAAGGGAGGCCTAACACCGGGGAGCTGTTTTTT. This sequence encodes CATEGRPNTGELFF. The chain carries TRBV6-4 and TRBJ2-2, with TRBD2 as a possible D gene (6 bases). Looked up from germline, CDR1 is MRHNA and CDR2 is SNTAGT. Trimming stripped 10 bases from V and 2 bases from J, with 14 bases between. This CDR3 is 14 amino acids long.

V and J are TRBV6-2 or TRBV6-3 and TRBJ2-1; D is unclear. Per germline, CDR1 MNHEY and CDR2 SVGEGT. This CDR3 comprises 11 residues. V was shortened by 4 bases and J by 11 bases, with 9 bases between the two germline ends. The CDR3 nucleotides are TGTGCCAGCAGTTTTGGGGTAAAGCAGTTCTTC. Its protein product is CASSFGVKQFF.

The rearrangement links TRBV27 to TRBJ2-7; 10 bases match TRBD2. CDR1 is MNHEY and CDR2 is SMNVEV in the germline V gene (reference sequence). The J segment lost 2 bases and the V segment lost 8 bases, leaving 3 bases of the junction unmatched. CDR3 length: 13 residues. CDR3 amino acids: CASGSGRTYEQYF. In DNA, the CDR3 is TGTGCCAGCGGTAGCGGGAGGACCTACGAGCAGTACTTC.

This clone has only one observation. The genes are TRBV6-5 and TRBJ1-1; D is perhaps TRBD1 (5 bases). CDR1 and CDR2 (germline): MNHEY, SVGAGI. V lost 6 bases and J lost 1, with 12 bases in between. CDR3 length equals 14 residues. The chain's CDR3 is CASRMGRGNTEAFF. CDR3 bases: TGTGCCAGCAGAATGGGGCGGGGGAACACTGAAGCTTTCTTT.